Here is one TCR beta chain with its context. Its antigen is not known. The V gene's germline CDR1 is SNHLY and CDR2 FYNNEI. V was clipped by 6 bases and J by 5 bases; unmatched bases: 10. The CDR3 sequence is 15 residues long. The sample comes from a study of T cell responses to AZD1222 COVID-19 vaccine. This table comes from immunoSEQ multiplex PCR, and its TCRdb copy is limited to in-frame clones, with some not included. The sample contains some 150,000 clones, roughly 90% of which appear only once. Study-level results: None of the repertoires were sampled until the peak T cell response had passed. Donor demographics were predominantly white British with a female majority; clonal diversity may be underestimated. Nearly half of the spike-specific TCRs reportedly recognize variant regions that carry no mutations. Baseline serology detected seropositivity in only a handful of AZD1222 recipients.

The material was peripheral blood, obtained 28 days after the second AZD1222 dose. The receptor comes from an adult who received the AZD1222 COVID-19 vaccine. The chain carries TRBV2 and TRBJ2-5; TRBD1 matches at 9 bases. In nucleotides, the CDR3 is TGTGCCAGCAGGCGAGGACAGGGGAGGTGGGAGACCCAGTACTTC. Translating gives CASRRGQGRWETQYF.